Below, 18 T cell receptor beta chains from the same sample are listed, as sequenced in a study of CD8+ T cells in alopecia areata. cDNA prepared by RNA extraction and subsequent reverse transcription served as the template for sequencing. Assay: immunoSEQ multiplex PCR; the TCRdb copy retains only in-frame clones and omits some. The data contain 10,000 to 15,000 clones, 65% to 70% of them seen just once; the ten biggest clones take up over 7%. Stated treatment: oral pan-JAK inhibitor, 5-10 mg twice daily. Samples from alopecia areata patients were lesional scalp punch biopsies and peripheral blood. Sample: skin, taken at week 4, from a patient treated with tofacitinib. Receptors were obtained from a human donor with alopecia areata.

The chain combines TRBV5-1 with TRBJ1-2, with D perhaps TRBD1 (5 bases). Trimming stripped 6 bases from V and 4 bases from J, with 13 bases between. CDR1 and CDR2 from the germline V gene are SGHRS and YFSETQ. The CDR3 is made up of 13 amino acids. Here the CDR3 DNA reads TGCGCCAGCAATAAAAGGGGTGGCTATGGCTACACCTTC. This translates into CASNKRGGYGYTF.

The chain links TRBV4-2 to TRBJ2-5, with D possibly TRBD2 on 5 matching bases. The length of the CDR3 is 13 residues. V lost 2 bases and J 5 bases, leaving 9 bases between the germline ends. The germline gives CDR1 LGHNA, CDR2 YNFKEQ. CDR3 protein: CASSQLRRETQYF. In DNA form, the CDR3 reads TGTGCCAGCAGCCAATTGCGGAGGGAGACCCAGTACTTC.

The chain has TRBV5-5 and TRBJ1-5; TRBD1 agrees at 9 bases. This CDR3 spans 19 amino acids. Germline loops: CDR1 SGHKS, CDR2 YYEKEE (reference sequence). J lost 2 bases, V lost 4 bases, and 16 bases had no gene match. The CDR3 loop reads CASSPLPGQGDMRNQPQHF. The CDR3 nucleotides are TGTGCCAGCAGCCCGCTTCCGGGACAGGGCGATATGCGCAATCAGCCCCAGCATTTT.

The CDR3 DNA reads TGTGCCAGCACTAGACAGGGCAAAATTGGAGAGACCCAGTACTTC. Translating gives CASTRQGKIGETQYF. The chain carries TRBV2 and TRBJ2-5, with 7 bases identical to TRBD1. V gave up 7 bases and J gave up 4 bases; unmatched junction bases: 12. The germline V gene encodes CDR1 SNHLY and CDR2 FYNNEI. The CDR3 totals 15 residues.

The CDR3 spells CASSFYNQETQYF. The CDR3 coding sequence is TGTGCCAGCAGCTTCTACAACCAAGAGACCCAGTACTTC. V and J are TRBV5-4 and TRBJ2-5; D is undetermined. V shed 2 bases and J shed 0 bases, with 5 bases lying between them. Germline V CDR1 and CDR2: SGHNT, YYREEE (reference sequence). The CDR3 runs to 13 residues.

This clone was detected only once. One end of the junction does not line up with germline, which may come from a read error. The chain links TRBV2 to TRBJ2-7; D possibly corresponds to TRBD2 (6 bases). The CDR3 is made up of 11 amino acids. Germline V lookup: CDR1 SNHLY, CDR2 FYNNEI. The CDR3, as DNA: TGTGCCAGCAGGTGGGACTCCGTCTACCACTTC. It is translated as CASRWDSVYHF.

As for this clone: Other nucleotide sequences in the sample specify the same CDR3. The chain recombines TRBV30 with TRBJ1-2; 7 bases are a match to TRBD1. The ends lost 2 bases at V and 4 bases at J; junction bases unmatched: 4. The V gene's germline CDR1 is GTSNPN and CDR2 SVGIG (reference sequence). The CDR3 runs to 13 residues. CDR3 region: CAWSSGQSYGYTF. CDR3 sequence (DNA): TGTGCCTGGAGTTCGGGACAGAGCTATGGCTACACCTTC.

The chain has TRBV27 and TRBJ2-3; TRBD2 agrees at 9 bases. The V and J ends lost 3 bases and 4 bases, in that order; junction bases with no gene match: 8. The germline V gene has CDR1 MNHEY and CDR2 SMNVEV (reference sequence). The CDR3 loop spans 16 amino acids. Here the CDR3 reads CASSFRSGGSADTQYF. The CDR3 DNA follows: TGTGCCAGCAGTTTCAGGAGCGGGGGGTCCGCAGATACGCAGTATTTT.

The chain has TRBV7-8 and TRBJ1-1; 9 bases are a match to TRBD1. The junction had 6 bases not matched to a gene; V was cut back by 1 base and J by 9 bases. Germline V lookup: CDR1 SGHVS, CDR2 FQNEAQ. The CDR3 has 14 amino acids. CDR3: CASSLESGQGQAFF. The CDR3 DNA reads as TGTGCCAGCAGCTTAGAGTCGGGACAGGGTCAAGCTTTCTTT.

In its sample, this clone was seen a few times. The V and J genes are TRBV4-3 and TRBJ1-2; D is possibly TRBD1 (5 bases). Per germline, CDR1 LGHNA and CDR2 YSLEER. V lost 4 bases and J 1 base, leaving 13 bases between the germline ends. CDR3 size: 15 residues. As DNA, the CDR3 is TGCGCCAGCAGCCTTTCCGGACACGATAACTATGGCTACACCTTC. This codes for CASSLSGHDNYGYTF.

The chain employs TRBV12-2 and TRBJ2-1; no check of the table's D call, TRBD2, against the DNA was made. TRBV12-2 is noted as a pseudogene. CDR3 size: 17 residues. The CDR3 spells CASRYSAGGAEKDEQFF. CDR3 bases: TGTGCAAGTCGCTACTCAGCGGGGGGGGCCGAGAAGGATGAGCAGTTCTTC.

This clone was found once. The rearrangement links TRBV7-2 to TRBJ2-1; TRBD1 matches 8 bases. CDR1 is SGHTA and CDR2 is FQGNSA in the germline V gene. The CDR3 is 15 residues long. V was pared by 4 bases and J by 7 bases, with 9 bases of the junction left unmatched. The CDR3 protein is CASSSTPGTGNEQFF. The CDR3, as DNA: TGTGCCAGCAGCTCGACACCCGGGACAGGTAATGAGCAGTTCTTC.

As regards this clone: The germline gene is not matched at one end of the junction; a read error may be the cause. The gene calls are TRBV2 and TRBJ2-5, with D tentatively TRBD2 (6 bases). The germline gives CDR1 SNHLY, CDR2 FYNNEI. The CDR3 contains 11 residues. The CDR3 here is CASRWDSVYHF. In DNA form, the CDR3 reads TGTGCCAGCAGGTGGGACTCCGTCTACCACTTC.

There are a few counts of this clone. This chain uses TRBV5-1 with TRBJ1-5; tentatively, D is TRBD1 (5 bases). The CDR3 is made up of 15 amino acids. V lost 3 bases and J 0 bases, leaving 10 bases between the germline ends. Germline lookup yields CDR1 SGHRS and CDR2 YFSETQ. The CDR3 nucleotides read TGCGCCAGCAGCTCAGGACAAGATAGCAATCAGCCCCAGCATTTT. Translated: CASSSGQDSNQPQHF. Complete variable domain (other parts from reference TRBV5-1 and TRBJ1-5): KAGVTQTPRYLIKTRGQQVTLSCSPISGHRSVSWYQQTPGQGLQFLFEYFSETQRNKGNFPGRFSGRQFSNSRSEMNVSTLELGDSALYLCASSSGQDSNQPQHFGDGTRLSIL.

The CDR3 loop reads CASSLGTGTGEQPQHF. As DNA, the CDR3 is TGTGCCAGCAGCTTAGGAACCGGGACAGGGGAACAGCCCCAGCATTTT. The chain carries TRBV7-8 and TRBJ1-5, with 10 bases lining up with TRBD1. The V and J ends lost 1 base and 7 bases, in that order; junction bases with no gene match: 7. The V gene's germline CDR1 is SGHVS and CDR2 FQNEAQ. CDR3 length: 16 residues.

The chain recombines TRBV7-9 with TRBJ2-7; D unresolved. V lost 7 bases and J lost 4, with 17 bases in between. CDR3 length equals 14 residues. Germline assignment: CDR1 SEHNR and CDR2 FQNEAQ (reference sequence). The chain's CDR3 is CASTSYGPGYEQYF. In DNA, the CDR3 is TGTGCCAGCACCAGCTACGGACCTGGTTACGAGCAGTACTTC. Drawing the rest from reference TRBV7-9 and TRBJ2-7, the complete variable domain is DTGVSQNPRHKITKRGQNVTFRCDPISEHNRLYWYRQTLGQGPEFLTYFQNEAQLEKSRLLSDRFSAERPKGSFSTLEIQRTEQGDSAMYLCASTSYGPGYEQYFGPGTRLTVT.

V and J are TRBV21-1 and TRBJ1-5; TRBD1, the table's D call, lacks a check against the DNA. TRBV21-1 corresponds to a pseudogene. CDR3 length: 14 amino acids. The CDR3 DNA sequence: TGTGCCAGCAGCAGATACAGGGGAGGTCAGCCCCAGCATTTT. This translates into CASSRYRGGQPQHF.

V and J are TRBV2 and TRBJ1-6; D not certain. This CDR3 has 12 amino acids. The V gene lost 7 bases and the J gene lost 5 bases, with 6 bases spanning the gap. Germline-derived CDR1 and CDR2 are SNHLY and FYNNEI. CDR3 region: CASTLDNSPLHF. CDR3 nucleotides: TGTGCCAGCACCCTAGATAATTCACCCCTCCACTTT.